These 32 T cell receptor beta chains were sequenced from one sample in a study of cytomegalovirus exposure and HLA in healthy donors. PCR used 60 Vbeta primers and 13 Jbeta primers. Measured with immunoSEQ multiplex PCR; TCRdb has only the in-frame clones, and not every one. The table has fewer than 250,000 clones, over 60% seen once. The sample consisted of PBMCs. The receptors were sampled from a male donor in good health and CMV-seronegative.

The CDR3 sequence is CASSYSDSNEQFF. DNA for the CDR3: TGTGCCAGCAGTTACTCGGACAGCAATGAGCAGTTCTTC. The V call is TRBV6-5, the J call TRBJ2-1; perhaps TRBD1 as D (6 bases). This CDR3 contains 13 residues. CDR1 is MNHEY, CDR2 SVGAGI, per germline. Trimming removed 0 bases from V and 6 bases from J, with 6 bases in between.

V is TRBV7-3 and J is TRBJ2-3, with D uncertain. V shed 0 bases and J shed 4 bases, with 5 bases lying between them. The CDR3 runs to 13 residues. Germline V CDR1 and CDR2: SGHTA, FQGTGA. The CDR3 is CASSLTRSDTQYF. The CDR3 DNA reads TGTGCCAGCAGCTTAACCAGGTCAGATACGCAGTATTTT.

In its sample, this clone was seen a few times. The J gene is TRBJ1-1, the V gene TRBV28; D not resolved. Trimming removed 4 bases from V and 1 base from J, with 13 bases in between. Germline lookup yields CDR1 MDHEN and CDR2 SYDVKM. The CDR3 runs to 15 residues. This CDR3 reads CASSWTTSGNTEAFF. The CDR3 DNA is TGTGCCAGCAGTTGGACGACCAGCGGGAACACTGAAGCTTTCTTT.

The chain links TRBV2 to TRBJ1-6; D gene uncertain. The CDR3 runs 13 residues. V lost 6 bases to trimming and J lost 0 bases, with 3 bases between them. Germline lookup yields CDR1 SNHLY and CDR2 FYNNEI. The CDR3 bases are TGTGCCAGCAGGAGCTCCTATAATTCACCCCTCCACTTT. This sequence encodes CASRSSYNSPLHF.

The chain links TRBV6-5 to TRBJ1-1; no firm D call. The V end was cut by 0 bases, the J end by 0 bases, with 8 bases between. CDR1 and CDR2 (germline): MNHEY, SVGAGI. CDR3 length equals 15 residues. DNA of the CDR3: TGTGCCAGCAGTTACTCCGCAGGTATGAACACTGAAGCTTTCTTT. This encodes CASSYSAGMNTEAFF.

This clone was observed a few times. This sequence joins TRBV7-8 and TRBJ1-1; D uncertain. Deletions cut 4 bases from V and 2 bases from J, with 14 bases between. Germline V gene data show CDR1 as SGHVS and CDR2 as FQNEAQ. The CDR3 is 15 residues long. CDR3 sequence reads: CASSYQPGDNTEAFF. CDR3 bases: TGTGCCAGCAGCTATCAGCCGGGTGATAACACTGAAGCTTTCTTT.

This chain connects TRBV11-2 to TRBJ1-1; possibly TRBD1 for D (5 bases). The CDR3 covers 13 residues. Trimming removed 3 bases at V and 2 bases at J, with 7 bases between. In germline, CDR1 is SGHAT, CDR2 FQNNGV. DNA of the CDR3: TGTGCCAGCAGCTTGCAGGGTAACACTGAAGCTTTCTTT. Its translation: CASSLQGNTEAFF. The entire variable domain, with the rest obtained from reference TRBV11-2 and TRBJ1-1, is as follows: EAGVAQSPRYKIIEKRQSVAFWCNPISGHATLYWYQQILGQGPKLLIQFQNNGVVDDSQLPKDRFSAERLKGVDSTLKIQPAKLEDSAVYLCASSLQGNTEAFFGQGTRLTVV.

The chain couples TRBV10-2 to TRBJ1-2, with 10 positions matching TRBD1. Losses at the gene ends were 7 bases for V and 2 bases for J; bases not matched to a gene: 7. CDR1 and CDR2 (germline): WSHSY, SAAADI. The CDR3 has 15 amino acids. In nucleotides, the CDR3 is TGCGCCAGCACCTCCTGGGACAGGGGAAACTATGGCTACACCTTC. Translating gives CASTSWDRGNYGYTF.

This rearrangement joins TRBV20-1 to TRBJ2-4, with 7 bases aligning to TRBD1. This CDR3 spans 11 amino acids. With 6 bases clipped from V and 8 bases from J, the junction kept 4 bases outside the gene matches. Germline CDR1 and CDR2: DFQATT and SNEGSKA (reference sequence). The CDR3 nucleotides read TGCAGTGCGCCTACAGGGGACATTCAGTACTTC. Protein: CSAPTGDIQYF.

V and J are TRBV27 and TRBJ2-4; D not certain. Trimming pared 2 bases from V and 2 bases from J, leaving 7 bases between. CDR1 MNHEY and CDR2 SMNVEV come from the germline V gene (reference sequence). CDR3 length: 14 residues. CDR3 residues: CASSLEASKNIQYF. CDR3 nucleotide sequence: TGTGCCAGCAGTTTAGAGGCATCCAAAAACATTCAGTACTTC.

CDR3 in amino acids: CASSPTGGGYTF. The CDR3 DNA reads TGTGCCAGCAGTCCCACAGGGGGTGGCTACACCTTC. The chain recombines TRBV28 with TRBJ1-2; 8 positions agree with TRBD1. The V and J ends lost 5 bases and 7 bases, in that order; junction bases with no gene match: 3. The germline CDR1 and CDR2 sequences are MDHEN and SYDVKM. The CDR3 length is 12 residues.

The chain has TRBV6-5 and TRBJ1-5; a weak D match, TRBD1 (5 bases). Germline V CDR1 and CDR2: MNHEY, SVGAGI. Between the trimmed V and J ends, which lost 6 bases and 6 bases, there was a span of 12 bases. This CDR3 region has 13 residues. CDR3 in DNA: TGTGCCAGCAGAAATGCAGGGTCTCAGCCCCAGCATTTT. Its protein product is CASRNAGSQPQHF.

The chain has TRBV18 and TRBJ2-2, with 10 bases that match TRBD2. This CDR3 is 17 amino acids long. From germline, CDR1 is KGHSH and CDR2 LQKENI. Trimming took 3 bases from V and 0 from J; bases not matched to a gene: 4. The CDR3 reads CASSPLAGAANTGELFF. The CDR3 DNA reads as TGTGCCAGCTCACCCCTAGCGGGGGCCGCGAACACCGGGGAGCTGTTTTTT.

The chain is built from TRBV7-2 and TRBJ2-7; tentative D call: TRBD2 (7 bases). The V gene's germline CDR1 is SGHTA and CDR2 FQGNSA. V was clipped by 2 bases and J by 1 base, with 18 bases between them. The CDR3 extends over 17 amino acids. This chain's CDR3 is CASSLKGGGVGSYEQYF. The DNA of the CDR3 is TGTGCCAGCAGCTTAAAAGGGGGGGGAGTCGGATCCTACGAGCAGTACTTC. Supplemented by reference TRBV7-2 and TRBJ2-7, the full variable domain reads GAGVSQSPSNKVTEKGKDVELRCDPISGHTALYWYRQSLGQGLEFLIYFQGNSAPDKSGLPSDRFSAERTGGSVSTLTIQRTQQEDSAVYLCASSLKGGGVGSYEQYFGPGTRLTVT.

This clone was seen only once. The chain has TRBV7-2 and TRBJ2-7; TRBD2 agrees at 7 bases. V lost 5 bases, J lost 0 bases, and 7 bases stayed unmatched. This CDR3 is 15 amino acids long. Germline V gives CDR1 SGHTA, CDR2 FQGNSA. CDR3 DNA sequence: TGTGCCAGCAGCCCTATGGGAGGGCTCTCCTACGAGCAGTACTTC. Translated: CASSPMGGLSYEQYF.

The chain recombines TRBV2 with TRBJ1-1; no firm D call. The CDR3 has 13 residues. Germline CDR1 reads SNHLY; CDR2 reads FYNNEI. V was cut by 5 bases and J by 0 bases, with 7 bases left in between. The DNA for the CDR3 is TGTGCCAGCAGTCGACAAGTGAACACTGAAGCTTTCTTT. Translation gives CASSRQVNTEAFF.

The V gene is TRBV30, the J gene TRBJ2-1; 10 positions agree with TRBD2. CDR1 and CDR2 from the germline V gene are GTSNPN and SVGIG (reference sequence). V shed 2 bases, J shed 8 bases, and the junction held 9 bases outside the gene matches. The CDR3 runs to 15 residues. The CDR3 sequence is CAWSTSGGGRDEQFF. The CDR3 DNA sequence: TGTGCCTGGAGTACCAGCGGGGGGGGCAGAGATGAGCAGTTCTTC.

This chain uses TRBV27 with TRBJ1-1, with D possibly TRBD1 on 6 matching bases. The CDR3 sequence is 13 residues long. The germline CDR1 and CDR2 sequences are MNHEY and SMNVEV (reference sequence). Between the trimmed V and J ends, which lost 8 bases and 5 bases, there was a span of 15 bases. The CDR3 protein is CASRQQGGTEAFF. DNA for the CDR3: TGTGCCAGCCGTCAACAGGGTGGGACTGAAGCTTTCTTT.

Only one count was recorded for this clone. The chain is built from TRBV28 and TRBJ2-7; D may be TRBD2 (5 bases). V dropped 3 bases and J dropped 9 bases, with 12 bases sitting between them. The CDR3 has 12 amino acids. Germline-derived CDR1 and CDR2 are MDHEN and SYDVKM. This CDR3 reads CASSFRWSGQYF. The CDR3 coding sequence is TGTGCCAGCAGTTTTCGGTGGAGCGGGCAGTACTTC.

CDR3 loop: CASSTGDRVTTFF. The CDR3 DNA follows: TGTGCCAGCAGCACAGGGGACAGGGTTACAACTTTCTTT. This chain connects TRBV7-2 to TRBJ1-1; 9 bases match TRBD1. The ends lost 5 bases at V and 12 bases at J; junction bases unmatched: 10. The germline V gene has CDR1 SGHTA and CDR2 FQGNSA. This CDR3 has 13 residues. Filled out from reference TRBV7-2 and TRBJ1-1, the complete variable domain reads GAGVSQSPSNKVTEKGKDVELRCDPISGHTALYWYRQSLGQGLEFLIYFQGNSAPDKSGLPSDRFSAERTGGSVSTLTIQRTQQEDSAVYLCASSTGDRVTTFFGQGTRLTVV.

V is TRBV6-1 and J is TRBJ2-5; 8 bases match TRBD1. With the DNA end fitting TRBJ2-7 better, the J assignment may be wrong. The germline gives CDR1 MNHNS, CDR2 SASEGT. This CDR3 comprises 15 residues. CDR3 sequence reads: CASSQDRGRAYEQYF. In DNA form, the CDR3 reads TGTGCCAGCAGTCAAGACAGGGGAAGAGCCTACGAGCAGTACTTC.

The genes are TRBV11-3 and TRBJ2-5, with 11 bases aligning to TRBD2. V lost 5 bases and J lost 3; bases outside the gene matches: 17. Germline-derived CDR1 and CDR2 are SGHNT and YENEEA. This CDR3 contains 19 residues. The CDR3: CASSLGGTSGPPSKETQYF. DNA of the CDR3: TGTGCCAGCAGCCTTGGGGGGACTAGCGGCCCTCCTAGCAAAGAGACCCAGTACTTC.

V is TRBV9 and J is TRBJ2-7; D uncertain. Germline CDR1 is SGDLS and CDR2 is YYNGEE. Trimming stripped 0 bases from V and 3 bases from J, with 10 bases between. The CDR3 has 14 amino acids. The CDR3 spells CASSVGNRNYEQYF. In nucleotides, the CDR3 is TGTGCCAGCAGCGTAGGGAACAGAAACTACGAGCAGTACTTC.

The rearrangement joins TRBV27 to TRBJ2-3; the match to TRBD1 covers 9 bases. CDR1 and CDR2 from the germline V gene are MNHEY and SMNVEV (reference sequence). V gave up 5 bases and J gave up 2 bases; unmatched junction bases: 5. The CDR3 covers 15 residues. CDR3 coding DNA: TGTGCCAGCAGTCCCTGGACAGGGGACACAGATACGCAGTATTTT. Its translation is CASSPWTGDTDTQYF.

This clone has only one observation. Its ends do not fully match the called genes, so a read error is possible. This chain joins TRBV7-7 and TRBJ2-1; 9 nucleotides agree with TRBD2. In germline, CDR1 is SSHAT, CDR2 FNYEAQ (reference sequence). The CDR3 extends over 15 amino acids. The CDR3 here is CASSLGLAGYNEQFF. The CDR3 DNA follows: TGTGCTAGCAGCTTAGGGCTAGCGGGATACAATGAGCAGTTCTTC.

The chain has TRBV4-3 and TRBJ2-5; D is possibly TRBD1 (6 bases). The CDR3 sequence is 17 residues long. Germline CDR1 LGHNA, CDR2 YSLEER. The V end lost 2 bases, the J end lost 2 bases, and 18 bases lay between the germline ends. Written as DNA, the CDR3 is TGCGCCAGCAGCCAAATGGGTCGAACAGGGCGGCAAGAGACCCAGTACTTC. Protein product: CASSQMGRTGRQETQYF.

This rearrangement joins TRBV14 to TRBJ1-1; a weak D match, TRBD1 (6 bases). With 4 bases removed from V and 4 bases from J, the gap between germline ends came to 25 bases. CDR1 and CDR2 (germline): SGHDN, FVKESK. This CDR3 is 18 amino acids long. Here the CDR3 reads CASSRKGEGTLWITEAFF. CDR3 in DNA: TGTGCCAGCAGCCGCAAGGGGGAGGGGACCTTGTGGATCACTGAAGCTTTCTTT.

The chain carries TRBV19 and TRBJ2-7; 7 nucleotides align to TRBD1. This CDR3 is 13 amino acids long. V shed 9 bases and J 3 bases; nucleotides not matched to a gene: 8. CDR1 is LNHDA, CDR2 SQIVND, per germline (reference sequence). CDR3 amino acids: CASSDRADYEQYF. The CDR3 nucleotides are TGTGCCAGCTCTGACAGGGCCGACTACGAGCAGTACTTC.

The chain carries TRBV10-3 and TRBJ1-3; 7 bases match TRBD1. This CDR3 is 14 amino acids long. V was clipped by 5 bases and J by 3 bases; unmatched bases: 4. Germline CDR1 reads ENHRY; CDR2 reads SYGVKD. CDR3 sequence: CAISPDRDGNTIYF. CDR3 bases: TGTGCCATCAGTCCAGACAGGGATGGAAACACCATATATTTT.

The chain couples TRBV5-4 to TRBJ2-3; TRBD2 matches 8 bases. Unmatched junction bases numbered 10, after V lost 6 bases and J lost 1 base. Germline CDR1 is SGHNT and CDR2 is YYREEE (reference sequence). CDR3 length: 16 residues. This CDR3 reads CASNGRGAGGTDTQYF. Here the CDR3 DNA reads TGTGCCAGCAACGGGAGGGGAGCGGGAGGCACAGATACGCAGTATTTT.

The chain has TRBV18 and TRBJ2-7; a weak D match, TRBD1 (6 bases). The CDR3 length is 14 residues. V gave up 3 bases and J gave up 2 bases, with 11 bases separating them. The germline V gene encodes CDR1 KGHSH and CDR2 LQKENI. The CDR3 protein is CASSPWDKAYEQYF. The CDR3 nucleotides are TGTGCCAGCTCACCCTGGGACAAAGCCTACGAGCAGTACTTC.

This chain links TRBV29-1 with TRBJ1-2; no definite D call. Germline CDR1 reads SQVTM; CDR2 reads ANQGSEA. Trimming took off 4 bases at V and 0 bases at J, with 9 bases between the two ends. The length of the CDR3 is 13 residues. DNA of the CDR3: TGCAGCGTTGTTTTCCAGGCTAACTATGGCTACACCTTC. Translated: CSVVFQANYGYTF.